Shown below are 18 T cell receptor beta chains from a single sample sequenced in a study of blood T cell repertoires in COVID-19. Clones were read by immunoSEQ multiplex PCR, and TCRdb kept only the in-frame ones, dropping some. The sample records about 170,000 clones, 74% being singletons. Sequencing was done on a sample of peripheral blood. These receptors were taken from a woman older than 75 with acute or convalescent COVID-19.

In this sample, this clone turned up a few times. The rearrangement joins TRBV3-1 (or the pseudogene TRBV3-2) to TRBJ2-7; tentative D call: TRBD1 (5 bases). This CDR3 contains 13 residues. Germline V gives CDR1 LGHDT, CDR2 YNNKEL (reference sequence). V gave up 6 bases and J gave up 3 bases, with 12 bases separating them. CDR3 nucleotide sequence: TGTGCCAGCAGTCTTGGGGCCATCTACGAGCAGTACTTC. This translates into CASSLGAIYEQYF.

This chain connects TRBV5-1 to TRBJ1-3; TRBD1 might be the D (5 bases). Trimming pared 4 bases from V and 0 bases from J, leaving 17 bases between. Germline V gives CDR1 SGHRS, CDR2 YFSETQ. This CDR3 is 17 amino acids long. CDR3 DNA: TGCGCCAGCAGCACCGCACAGGACCATTCCTCTGGAAACACCATATATTTT. It specifies CASSTAQDHSSGNTIYF.

This chain joins TRBV5-1 and TRBJ1-1; 8 bases fit TRBD1. Germline V gene sequence: CDR1 SGHRS, CDR2 YFSETQ. The CDR3 contains 15 residues. V trimming: 4 bases; J trimming: 5 bases; junction bases outside the gene matches: 10. In DNA, the CDR3 is TGCGCCAGCAGCGATCAGGGGGCGATAGGAACTGAAGCTTTCTTT. Translating it yields CASSDQGAIGTEAFF. Based on the CDR3 plus reference TRBV5-1 and TRBJ1-1, the full variable domain is KAGVTQTPRYLIKTRGQQVTLSCSPISGHRSVSWYQQTPGQGLQFLFEYFSETQRNKGNFPGRFSGRQFSNSRSEMNVSTLELGDSALYLCASSDQGAIGTEAFFGQGTRLTVV.

The chain links TRBV2 to TRBJ2-2; 12 nucleotides line up with TRBD2. CDR1 and CDR2 (germline): SNHLY, FYNNEI. CDR3 length: 14 amino acids. The V segment lost 9 bases and the J segment 7 bases; nucleotides outside the gene matches: 6. In DNA, the CDR3 is TGTGCCAGGACTAGCGGGAGTAAAGACGGGGAGCTGTTTTTT. It translates to CARTSGSKDGELFF.

Only one count was recorded for this clone. CDR3 protein: CASTLTGHTEAFF. DNA of the CDR3: TGTGCCAGCACCTTGACAGGGCACACTGAAGCTTTCTTT. This chain joins TRBV7-2 and TRBJ1-1, with TRBD1 matching 7 bases. V gave up 7 bases and J gave up 3 bases; unmatched junction bases: 5. CDR3 length: 13 amino acids. Germline V lookup: CDR1 SGHTA, CDR2 FQGNSA.

The V call is TRBV6-5, the J call TRBJ1-2, with D hard to call. Germline V CDR1 and CDR2: MNHEY, SVGAGI. Trimming stripped 0 bases from V and 1 base from J, with 3 bases between. The length of the CDR3 is 13 residues. The CDR3 loop is CASSYSSNYGYTF. The CDR3 nucleotides are TGTGCCAGCAGTTACTCTAGTAACTATGGCTACACCTTC.

This clone occurred a few times. The V call is TRBV9, the J call TRBJ2-1; D is possibly TRBD2 (6 bases). Germline values: CDR1 SGDLS, CDR2 YYNGEE. CDR3 length: 15 residues. V was pared by 3 bases and J by 2 bases, with 12 bases between. CDR3 amino acids: CASSGDLGPYNEQFF. For the CDR3, the DNA is TGTGCCAGCAGCGGGGACTTGGGCCCCTACAATGAGCAGTTCTTC.

The gene calls are TRBV2 and TRBJ2-5; 10 bases are a match to TRBD2. Germline V CDR1 and CDR2: SNHLY, FYNNEI. The CDR3 extends over 15 amino acids. V lost 0 bases to trimming and J lost 6 bases; unmatched junction nucleotides: 4. The CDR3 region has the DNA TGTGCCAGCAGTGAAGCCCTAGCGGGAGATAAGACCCAGTACTTC. Protein: CASSEALAGDKTQYF.

The chain carries TRBV4-1 and TRBJ2-5; TRBD2 matches 13 bases. Trimming removed 0 bases from V and 4 bases from J; junction bases left unmatched: 8. CDR3 length: 18 amino acids. CDR1 is MGHRA and CDR2 is YSYEKL in the germline V gene. DNA for the CDR3: TGCGCCAGCAGCCAAGACCCAGGACTAGCGGGAGAGCCAGAGACCCAGTACTTC. This translates into CASSQDPGLAGEPETQYF.

J is TRBJ1-6 and V is TRBV5-1; TRBD1 agrees at 8 bases. The CDR3 extends over 23 amino acids. Germline assignment: CDR1 SGHRS and CDR2 YFSETQ. The V gene end was trimmed by 1 base and the J gene end by 0 bases; junction bases not matched to a gene: 21. The CDR3 DNA sequence: TGCGCCAGCAGCTTGCTAGCCTTTTCAAGGAAGGGACAGGTGAACTCCTATAATTCACCCCTCCACTTT. Residues: CASSLLAFSRKGQVNSYNSPLHF.

The chain uses TRBV6-5 and TRBJ2-3, with 8 bases aligning to TRBD1. CDR3 size: 13 residues. With V trimmed by 8 bases and J by 1 base, 2 bases remained unmatched. The germline gives CDR1 MNHEY, CDR2 SVGAGI. The CDR3 region has the DNA TGTGCCAGCGTGGACAGGGGCACAGATACGCAGTATTTT. Its translation is CASVDRGTDTQYF.

This clone was recorded a few times. This rearrangement joins TRBV6-5 to TRBJ2-7, with 9 bases matching TRBD2. Germline CDR1 and CDR2: MNHEY and SVGAGI. V shed 6 bases and J 2 bases; nucleotides not matched to a gene: 8. This CDR3 is 15 amino acids long. The CDR3 DNA reads as TGTGCCAGCAGGGCCAGCGGGAGGCCCCCCTACGAGCAGTACTTC. Its protein is CASRASGRPPYEQYF.

The chain recombines TRBV29-1 with TRBJ2-7; 7 bases align to TRBD2. Unmatched junction bases numbered 11, after V lost 7 bases and J lost 5 bases. Germline V gene data show CDR1 as SQVTM and CDR2 as ANQGSEA. The CDR3 is made up of 13 amino acids. CDR3 sequence reads: CSATGTNVHEQYF. The CDR3 DNA is TGCAGCGCGACCGGGACTAACGTGCACGAGCAGTACTTC.

This chain uses TRBV24-1 with TRBJ2-3, with 8 bases lining up with TRBD1. The trim removed 4 bases at V and 0 bases at J, leaving 5 bases unmatched. This CDR3 comprises 16 residues. Germline lookup yields CDR1 KGHDR and CDR2 SFDVKD. CDR3 residues: CATSERTGRSTDTQYF. Here the CDR3 DNA reads TGTGCCACCAGTGAAAGGACAGGGCGAAGCACAGATACGCAGTATTTT.

The rearrangement links TRBV18 to TRBJ2-7, with D tentatively TRBD1 (6 bases). Between the trimmed V and J ends, which lost 6 bases and 0 bases, there was a span of 24 bases. The CDR3 loop spans 18 amino acids. Germline V gene lookup returns CDR1 KGHSH and CDR2 LQKENI. In DNA, the CDR3 is TGTGCCAGCTCGTCATCCGCGACGACAGGCCCACTCTCCTACGAGCAGTACTTC. Translation: CASSSSATTGPLSYEQYF.

This clone was found once. V and J are TRBV19 and TRBJ2-6, with TRBD2 matching over 8 bases. Germline CDR1 is LNHDA and CDR2 is SQIVND (reference sequence). The CDR3 is 18 residues long. V lost 5 bases and J lost 0; bases outside the gene matches: 9. CDR3 sequence reads: CASSLTAGGYSGANVLTF. DNA of the CDR3: TGTGCCAGTAGTTTAACGGCGGGAGGTTACTCTGGGGCCAACGTCCTGACTTTC.

The gene calls are TRBV7-6 and TRBJ2-1; 7 nucleotides align to TRBD2. Trimming at V came to 4 bases and at J to 0 bases, leaving 3 bases not matched to a gene. The CDR3 totals 15 residues. Germline CDR1 and CDR2: SGHVS and FNYEAQ. CDR3 amino acids: CASSWTSSSYNEQFF. In nucleotides, the CDR3 is TGTGCCAGCAGCTGGACTAGTAGCTCCTACAATGAGCAGTTCTTC.

The genes are TRBV7-8 and TRBJ1-5, with D unclear. The CDR3 covers 15 residues. Germline CDR1 is SGHVS and CDR2 is FQNEAQ. Trimming removed 0 bases from V and 0 bases from J, with 6 bases in between. The DNA for the CDR3 is TGTGCCAGCAGCTTAGCGCTGGCTAGCAATCAGCCCCAGCATTTT. Its protein product is CASSLALASNQPQHF.